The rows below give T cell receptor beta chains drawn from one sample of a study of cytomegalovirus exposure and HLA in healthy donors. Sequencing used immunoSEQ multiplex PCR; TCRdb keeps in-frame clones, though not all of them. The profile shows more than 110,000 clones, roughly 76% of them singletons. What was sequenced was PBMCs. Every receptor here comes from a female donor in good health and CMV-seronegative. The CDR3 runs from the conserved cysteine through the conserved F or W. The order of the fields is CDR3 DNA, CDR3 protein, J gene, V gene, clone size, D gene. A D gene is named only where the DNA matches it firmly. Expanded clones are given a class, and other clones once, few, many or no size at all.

DNA: TGTGCCAGCAGTAAACAGGGTGTAAATGAAAAACTGTTTTTT
CDR3: CASSKQGVNEKLFF
J: TRBJ1-4
V: TRBV2
size: .
D: .

DNA: TGTGCCAGCAGCGTTCAGGGGACGAACACTGAAGCTTTCTTT
CDR3: CASSVQGTNTEAFF
J: TRBJ1-1
V: TRBV9
size: .
D: .

DNA: TGTGCCAGTAGTATCCCAGAGGCGGCCAGGGGTATTGGCTACACCTTC
CDR3: CASSIPEAARGIGYTF
J: TRBJ1-2
V: TRBV19
size: .
D: .

DNA: TGTGCCAGTAGTATAGAATACTCCAGGTACCAAGAGACCCAGTACTTC
CDR3: CASSIEYSRYQETQYF
J: TRBJ2-5
V: TRBV19
size: .
D: .

DNA: TGTGCCAGCAGTTTGGGACAGGGTCGGGGCTACACCTTC
CDR3: CASSLGQGRGYTF
J: TRBJ1-2
V: TRBV28
size: .
D: TRBD1

DNA: TGTGCCAGCAGTTTAGGGGAGGAGCAGTACTTC
CDR3: CASSLGEEQYF
J: TRBJ2-7
V: TRBV28
size: .
D: .

DNA: TGTGCCATCAGTGAGCAGCGAGAGCTTGAAGCTTTCTTT
CDR3: CAISEQRELEAFF
J: TRBJ1-1
V: TRBV10-3
size: .
D: .

DNA: TGTGCCAGCACTCAGGGCGGGGGCTTACGACCCTATGGCTACACCTTC
CDR3: CASTQGGGLRPYGYTF
J: TRBJ1-2
V: TRBV9
size: .
D: .

DNA: TGTGCCAGCAGTGACGAGACAGGGGATAGCAATCAGCCCCAGCATTTT
CDR3: CASSDETGDSNQPQHF
J: TRBJ1-5
V: TRBV6-4
size: .
D: TRBD1

DNA: TGTGCCAGCAGTCCGTCAAGCGGGCCTCAAGAGACCCAGTACTTC
CDR3: CASSPSSGPQETQYF
J: TRBJ2-5
V: TRBV27
size: few
D: .

DNA: TGTGCCTGGAGCGCAGGGGAGAGAACGTCTAATGAAAAACTGTTTTTT
CDR3: CAWSAGERTSNEKLFF
J: TRBJ1-4
V: TRBV30
size: .
D: .

DNA: TGTGCCAGCAGCTTAGCGCTCGGGAACACTGAAGCTTTCTTT
CDR3: CASSLALGNTEAFF
J: TRBJ1-1
V: TRBV7-9
size: .
D: .

DNA: TGTGCCAGCAGCTTAGGACTAGATGGGTTCTTC
CDR3: CASSLGLDGFF
J: TRBJ2-1
V: TRBV7-9
size: .
D: .

DNA: TGTGCCAGCAGCGTAGAAGTAGCCGGGGAGCTGTTTTTT
CDR3: CASSVEVAGELFF
J: TRBJ2-2
V: TRBV9
size: .
D: .

DNA: TGTGCCAGCAGTTTACCCAGCCTAGGAGGCTACGAGCAGTACTTC
CDR3: CASSLPSLGGYEQYF
J: TRBJ2-7
V: TRBV28
size: .
D: .

DNA: TGTGCCAGCAGTTTCGGCAGGGGGCAGTATGGCTACACCTTC
CDR3: CASSFGRGQYGYTF
J: TRBJ1-2
V: TRBV27
size: .
D: TRBD1

DNA: TGTGCCAGCAGTGATGGGGGGTCTGGGGCCAACGTCCTGACTTTC
CDR3: CASSDGGSGANVLTF
J: TRBJ2-6
V: TRBV25-1
size: .
D: .

DNA: TGTGCCAGCAGCTTGGGGACAGGGTTTGGAAACACCATATATTTT
CDR3: CASSLGTGFGNTIYF
J: TRBJ1-3
V: TRBV5-6
size: once
D: TRBD1

DNA: TGTGCCAGCAGTGGGGCTAGCGGGGAAGAGACCCAGTACTTC
CDR3: CASSGASGEETQYF
J: TRBJ2-5
V: TRBV4-2
size: once
D: TRBD2

DNA: TGTGCCAGCAGCACAGGAACCAGGGGGCGGGACGAGCAGTACTTC
CDR3: CASSTGTRGRDEQYF
J: TRBJ2-7
V: TRBV13
size: .
D: TRBD1

DNA: TGCGCCAGCAGCTTGTTGGCGGGAGACGACGAGCAGTACTTC
CDR3: CASSLLAGDDEQYF
J: TRBJ2-7
V: TRBV5-1
size: .
D: TRBD2

DNA: TGTGCCAGCAGTTTATCGCAGGGATACGAGCAGTACTTC
CDR3: CASSLSQGYEQYF
J: TRBJ2-7
V: TRBV28
size: .
D: .

DNA: TGTGCCAGCAGCTTAGCCGGAGGGGACGGCAAACTGTTTTTT
CDR3: CASSLAGGDGKLFF
J: TRBJ1-4
V: TRBV7-9
size: .
D: .

DNA: TGTGCCAGCAGCCCCCAGCGGACCACGCAAGAGACCCAGTACTTC
CDR3: CASSPQRTTQETQYF
J: TRBJ2-5
V: TRBV11-2
size: .
D: .

DNA: TGTGCCAGCAGCGGAGGGACTAGCGGTAGAGAGGATGAGCAGTTCTTC
CDR3: CASSGGTSGREDEQFF
J: TRBJ2-1
V: TRBV11-3
size: .
D: TRBD2

DNA: TGTGCCGCGTACATCCCGGGGACCGGGGAGCTGTTTTTT
CDR3: CAAYIPGTGELFF
J: TRBJ2-2
V: TRBV6-1
size: .
D: .

DNA: TGCAGCGTTGAGGGGGAGGTCTACGGTGCTAACTATGGCTACACCTTC
CDR3: CSVEGEVYGANYGYTF
J: TRBJ1-2
V: TRBV29-1
size: .
D: .

DNA: TGTGCCAGCAGCTTAGCGCAGGGATGGGTCTACGAGCAGTACTTC
CDR3: CASSLAQGWVYEQYF
J: TRBJ2-7
V: TRBV7-9
size: .
D: .

DNA: TGTGCCAGCAGTGGACTAGCGGAGGAGTTCTTC
CDR3: CASSGLAEEFF
J: TRBJ2-1
V: TRBV2
size: .
D: TRBD2

DNA: TGTGCCAGCATCAAGAGTCCTGTTAGCAATCAGCCCCAGCATTTT
CDR3: CASIKSPVSNQPQHF
J: TRBJ1-5
V: TRBV28
size: .
D: .

DNA: TGTGCCAGCAACCCGACAGGGGACGTTCAGCCCCAGCATTTT
CDR3: CASNPTGDVQPQHF
J: TRBJ1-5
V: TRBV28
size: .
D: TRBD1

DNA: TGTGCCAGCAGAAAAGGGGGCGAGGTCTATGGCTACACCTTC
CDR3: CASRKGGEVYGYTF
J: TRBJ1-2
V: TRBV7-8
size: .
D: TRBD1

DNA: TGTGCCAGCAGTTTTGCGGGAGAGGCAGATACGCAGTATTTT
CDR3: CASSFAGEADTQYF
J: TRBJ2-3
V: TRBV6-5
size: .
D: TRBD2

DNA: TGTGCCACGGGTAGCGGAAGCTCCTACGAGCAGTACTTC
CDR3: CATGSGSSYEQYF
J: TRBJ2-7
V: TRBV28
size: .
D: .

DNA: TGTGCCAGCAGACTAGCGGGAGGGCCTGAGCAGTTCTTC
CDR3: CASRLAGGPEQFF
J: TRBJ2-1
V: TRBV7-2
size: .
D: TRBD2

DNA: TGTGCCAGCAGCTTAGCCGGAGCCCTCCAAGCGTACACCTTC
CDR3: CASSLAGALQAYTF
J: TRBJ1-2
V: TRBV7-9
size: few
D: .

DNA: TGTGCCAGTAGTACCGGACTAGCGGGCGAGCAGTACTTC
CDR3: CASSTGLAGEQYF
J: TRBJ2-7
V: TRBV19
size: .
D: TRBD2

DNA: TGTGCCAGCAGCTTTGGCCCTCCCGCGAGGGATACCCAGTACTTC
CDR3: CASSFGPPARDTQYF
J: TRBJ2-5
V: TRBV7-2
size: .
D: .

DNA: TGCGCCAGCAGTCCGGGGGGGAGGGGAGGGGACTCTGGAAACACCATATATTTT
CDR3: CASSPGGRGGDSGNTIYF
J: TRBJ1-3
V: TRBV4-1
size: .
D: .

DNA: TGTGCCAGCAGCTCCCCGACTAGCGGGAGGAGGGAGACCCAGTACTTC
CDR3: CASSSPTSGRRETQYF
J: TRBJ2-5
V: TRBV13
size: .
D: TRBD2

DNA: TGTGCCAGCAGCCAAGATACAGGGGAAAATCAGCCCCAGCATTTT
CDR3: CASSQDTGENQPQHF
J: TRBJ1-5
V: TRBV4-2
size: once
D: TRBD1

DNA: TGTGCCAGCAGCTTGCCAGGGAGGAGTGGCTACACCTTC
CDR3: CASSLPGRSGYTF
J: TRBJ1-2
V: TRBV7-9
size: .
D: .

DNA: TGTGCCAGCAGCCTTCCGGGGGCTGAAGCTTTCTTT
CDR3: CASSLPGAEAFF
J: TRBJ1-1
V: TRBV27
size: .
D: .

DNA: TGTGCCAGCAGCTCTGACAGCGTCGCGGGGTCTGGCTACACCTTC
CDR3: CASSSDSVAGSGYTF
J: TRBJ1-2
V: TRBV5-5
size: .
D: .

DNA: TGTGCCAGCAGCTTAGCCTGGGGCAATCCCACAGATACGCAGTATTTT
CDR3: CASSLAWGNPTDTQYF
J: TRBJ2-3
V: TRBV11-2
size: .
D: .

DNA: TGCGCCAGCACAGGACAGGGAAAGCGAGAGCAGTTCTTC
CDR3: CASTGQGKREQFF
J: TRBJ2-1
V: TRBV4-1
size: .
D: TRBD1

DNA: TGTGCCAGCAGTGAGGCAGGGAACGATGAGCAGTTCTTC
CDR3: CASSEAGNDEQFF
J: TRBJ2-1
V: TRBV6-1
size: few
D: .

DNA: TGTGCCAGCAGTTACGGGATAGCGGACCTCTCCTACGAGCAGTACTTC
CDR3: CASSYGIADLSYEQYF
J: TRBJ2-7
V: TRBV6-5
size: .
D: .

DNA: TGCGCCAGCACTCGGTATGGGACTAGCGGGTCGGCCAATGAGCAGTTCTTC
CDR3: CASTRYGTSGSANEQFF
J: TRBJ2-1
V: TRBV5-1
size: .
D: TRBD2

DNA: TGCGCCAGCAGCCCCGAGCTCTCCTACGAGCAGTACTTC
CDR3: CASSPELSYEQYF
J: TRBJ2-7
V: TRBV5-1
size: .
D: .

DNA: TGTGCCAGCAGTTCCGACAGGGGGGGCAATCAGCCCCAGCATTTT
CDR3: CASSSDRGGNQPQHF
J: TRBJ1-5
V: TRBV6-5
size: .
D: TRBD1

DNA: TGTGCCAGCAGCCGCCGGTTGGAGCCTAGCACAGATACGCAGTATTTT
CDR3: CASSRRLEPSTDTQYF
J: TRBJ2-3
V: TRBV5-4
size: .
D: .

DNA: TGTGCCAGCAGCTTGGTGGGCGCAACTAATGAAAAACTGTTTTTT
CDR3: CASSLVGATNEKLFF
J: TRBJ1-4
V: TRBV5-6
size: once
D: .

DNA: TGTGCCAGTAGTATCGGACTAAACAATGAGCAGTTCTTC
CDR3: CASSIGLNNEQFF
J: TRBJ2-1
V: TRBV19
size: .
D: .

DNA: TGTGCCAGCAGCACGACTTCCGGGACTAGCGGGAGCTTCGACGAGCAGTACTTC
CDR3: CASSTTSGTSGSFDEQYF
J: TRBJ2-7
V: TRBV7-9
size: .
D: TRBD2